Listed below are T cell receptor beta chains from one sample, sequenced in a study of blood T cell repertoires in COVID-19. Clones were read by immunoSEQ multiplex PCR, and TCRdb kept only the in-frame ones, dropping some. In the table there are some 82,000 clones, around 86% of which are singletons. Sequences were obtained from peripheral blood. The receptors were gathered from an elderly man with acute or convalescent COVID-19. Each CDR3 is given with its conserved first and last residue.

V gene,J gene,CDR3 protein
TRBV7-9,TRBJ2-7,CASSLDMTSGSKVQYF
TRBV6-1,TRBJ2-3,CASSGRNRGPADTQYF
TRBV7-9,TRBJ1-4,CASSRRTNEKLFF
TRBV5-4,TRBJ1-2,CASSLGQGPPNYGYTF
TRBV2,TRBJ2-5,CASSSGTPLETQYF
TRBV11-2,TRBJ2-3,CASSRSTAWRGTDTQYF
TRBV28,TRBJ2-7,CASRTGGVYEQYF
TRBV28,TRBJ2-1,CASRQGQYNEQFF
TRBV6-5,TRBJ1-1,CASTATGTVTEAFF
TRBV29-1,TRBJ1-2,CSVEDGVLTGVYGYTF
TRBV2,TRBJ2-2,CASSENRTPRPGELFF
TRBV5-1,TRBJ1-6,CASSSTQGSSPLHF
TRBV7-8,TRBJ1-2,CASSPGQGPLANYGYTF
TRBV27,TRBJ1-2,CASSLRPRAGGYTF
TRBV28,TRBJ1-2,CASTPGTPYGYTF
TRBV18,TRBJ2-1,CASSLTSGSYNEQFF
TRBV28,TRBJ1-1,CASSFGMNTEAFF
TRBV7-8,TRBJ1-5,CASSSEGGGNQPQHF
TRBV7-9,TRBJ2-7,CASRLSGSYEQYF
TRBV6-5,TRBJ2-7,CASSYSGGLSYEQYF
TRBV28,TRBJ1-5,CASSLAGYSNQPQHF
TRBV28,TRBJ2-1,CASNPRDRFHNEQFF
TRBV18,TRBJ1-1,CASSPPVQRINTEAFF
TRBV27,TRBJ1-1,CASSPRPRGNTEAFF
TRBV10-3,TRBJ2-5,CAISESGLAGRETQYF
TRBV6-5,TRBJ1-1,CASSYAGRRVTEAFF
TRBV5-1,TRBJ2-7,CASSASHGQAPNEQYF
TRBV4-1,TRBJ2-1,CASSRLQGAAYNEQFF
TRBV18,TRBJ2-1,CASSPPASGPYNEQFF
TRBV5-1,TRBJ1-1,CASSSGGTGSGTEAFF
TRBV6-1,TRBJ1-1,CASSEYRNTEAFF
TRBV7-2,TRBJ2-7,CASSLGTGREQYF
TRBV21-1,TRBJ2-3,CASSKRQVSTDTQYF
TRBV27,TRBJ2-1,CASSLSGTSSNEQFF
TRBV15,TRBJ2-3,CATSRDLSYTDTQYF